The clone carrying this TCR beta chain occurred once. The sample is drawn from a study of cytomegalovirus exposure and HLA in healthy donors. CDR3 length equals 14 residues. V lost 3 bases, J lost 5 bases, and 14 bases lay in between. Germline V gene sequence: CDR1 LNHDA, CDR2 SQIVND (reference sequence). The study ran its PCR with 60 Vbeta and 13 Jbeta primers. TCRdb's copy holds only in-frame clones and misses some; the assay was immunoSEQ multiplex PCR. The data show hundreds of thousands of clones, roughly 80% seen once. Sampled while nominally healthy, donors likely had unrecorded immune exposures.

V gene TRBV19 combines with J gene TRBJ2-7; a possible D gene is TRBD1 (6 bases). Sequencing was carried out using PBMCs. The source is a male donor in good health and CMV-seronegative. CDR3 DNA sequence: TGTGCCAGTAGTATCCAGACAGGTCTCAACGAGCAGTACTTC. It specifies CASSIQTGLNEQYF.